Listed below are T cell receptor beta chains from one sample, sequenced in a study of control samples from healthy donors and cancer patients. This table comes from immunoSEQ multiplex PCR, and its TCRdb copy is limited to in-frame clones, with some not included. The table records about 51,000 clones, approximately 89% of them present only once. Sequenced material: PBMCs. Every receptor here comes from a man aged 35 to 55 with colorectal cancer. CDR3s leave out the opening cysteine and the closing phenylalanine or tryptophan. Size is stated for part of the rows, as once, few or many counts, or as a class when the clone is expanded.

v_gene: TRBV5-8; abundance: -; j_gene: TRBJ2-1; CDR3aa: ASSSSGSSYNEQF
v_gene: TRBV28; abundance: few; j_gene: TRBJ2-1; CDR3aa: ASSFLGLAGGPLSF
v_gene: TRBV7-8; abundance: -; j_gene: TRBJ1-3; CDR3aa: ASSSRQAVLVGNTIY
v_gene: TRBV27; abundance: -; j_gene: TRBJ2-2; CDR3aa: ASSNPGLDRTGELF
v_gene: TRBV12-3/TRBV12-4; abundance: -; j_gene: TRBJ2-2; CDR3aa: ASSSGFPGELF
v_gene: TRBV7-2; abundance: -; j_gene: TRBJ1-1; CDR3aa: ASSLATEYVAF
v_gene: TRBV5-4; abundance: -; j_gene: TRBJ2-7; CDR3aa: ASSLGRNTAY
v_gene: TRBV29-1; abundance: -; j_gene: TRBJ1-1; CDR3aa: SVGGGVLNTEAF
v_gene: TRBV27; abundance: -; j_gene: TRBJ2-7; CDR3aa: ASSKGQPYEQY
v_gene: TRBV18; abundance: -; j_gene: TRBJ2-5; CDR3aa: ASSPPNQETQY
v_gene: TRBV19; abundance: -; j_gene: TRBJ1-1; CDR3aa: ASRATGGETEAF
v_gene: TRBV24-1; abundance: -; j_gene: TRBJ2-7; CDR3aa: ATSAGLHSYEQY
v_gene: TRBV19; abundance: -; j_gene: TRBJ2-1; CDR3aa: ASTEAGNEQF
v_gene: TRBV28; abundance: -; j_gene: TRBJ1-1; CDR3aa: ASGPSHRNTEAF
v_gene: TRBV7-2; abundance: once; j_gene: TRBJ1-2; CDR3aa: ASSSSGYYGYT
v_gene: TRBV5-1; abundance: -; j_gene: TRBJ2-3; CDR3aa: ASSLAGTDTQY
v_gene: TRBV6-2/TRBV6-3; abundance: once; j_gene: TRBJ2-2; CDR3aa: ASSYLGAQTNTGELF
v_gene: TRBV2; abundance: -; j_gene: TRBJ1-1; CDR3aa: ASSEQGTNTEAF
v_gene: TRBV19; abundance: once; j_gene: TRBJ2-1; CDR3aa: ASSMTGWNEQF
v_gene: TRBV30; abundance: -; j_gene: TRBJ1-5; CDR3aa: AWSVWGAGNQPQH
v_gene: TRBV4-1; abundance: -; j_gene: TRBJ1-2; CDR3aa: ASSHVGGLYGYT
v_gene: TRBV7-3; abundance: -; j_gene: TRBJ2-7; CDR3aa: ASSSTGLADEQY
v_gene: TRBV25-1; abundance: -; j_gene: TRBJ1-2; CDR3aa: ASSEWVPLGGYT
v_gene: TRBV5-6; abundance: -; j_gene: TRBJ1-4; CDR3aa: ASSSGWGQEKLF
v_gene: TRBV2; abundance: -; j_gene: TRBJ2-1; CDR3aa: ASSDVGEGIDNEQF
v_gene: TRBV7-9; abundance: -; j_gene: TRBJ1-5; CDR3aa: ASSMEMGPQH
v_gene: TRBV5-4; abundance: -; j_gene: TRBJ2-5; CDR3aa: ASSSKSGMETQY
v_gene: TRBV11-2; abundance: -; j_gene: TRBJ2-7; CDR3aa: ASSLGPTWEQY
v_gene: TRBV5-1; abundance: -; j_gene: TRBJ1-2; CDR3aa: ASSLEPRSQGYT
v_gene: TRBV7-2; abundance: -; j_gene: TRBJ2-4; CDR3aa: ASSLVFRGSQNIQY
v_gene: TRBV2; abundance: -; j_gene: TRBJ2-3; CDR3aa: ASSLLGLAASTDTQY
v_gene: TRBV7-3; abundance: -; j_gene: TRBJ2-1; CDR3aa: ASSQDGGQYRNEQF
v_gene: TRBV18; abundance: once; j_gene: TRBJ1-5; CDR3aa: ASSPAGKQPQH
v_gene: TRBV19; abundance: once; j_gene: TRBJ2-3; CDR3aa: ATWAGRGKDTQY
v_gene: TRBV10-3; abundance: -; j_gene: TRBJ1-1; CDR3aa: AISEQRGLSDAF
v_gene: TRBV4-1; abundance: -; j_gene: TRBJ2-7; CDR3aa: ASSLRAPSSYEQY
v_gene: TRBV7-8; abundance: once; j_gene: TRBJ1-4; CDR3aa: ASSRLGGRSEKLF
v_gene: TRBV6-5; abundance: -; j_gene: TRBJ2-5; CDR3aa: ASRKAGQETQY
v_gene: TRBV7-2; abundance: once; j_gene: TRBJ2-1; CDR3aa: ASSPPGLAGIGEQF